One and the same sample provided the 30 T cell receptor beta chains below, sequenced in a study of T cell responses to AZD1222 COVID-19 vaccine. The repertoire was sequenced with immunoSEQ multiplex PCR; TCRdb's copy has only in-frame clones and lacks some. The table shows about 190,000 clones, with roughly 93% occurring only once. Sequencing used peripheral blood, obtained on day 0 of AZD1222 vaccination. The receptors come from an adult in good health.

The gene calls are TRBV7-9 and TRBJ2-1, with 8 nucleotides matching TRBD2. The V and J ends lost 5 bases and 6 bases, in that order; junction bases with no gene match: 12. From germline, CDR1 is SEHNR and CDR2 FQNEAQ (reference sequence). This CDR3 contains 16 residues. CDR3 sequence: CASSISGTPSGNEQFF. The CDR3 DNA follows: TGTGCCAGCAGCATTAGCGGGACCCCATCCGGCAATGAGCAGTTCTTC.

This clone has only a few counts. The chain links TRBV2 to TRBJ1-1; tentative D call: TRBD1 (5 bases). The length of the CDR3 is 13 residues. Germline CDR1 SNHLY, CDR2 FYNNEI. V was shortened by 7 bases and J by 2 bases, with 11 bases between the two germline ends. The CDR3 sequence: CASTRGENTEAFF. The CDR3 DNA reads as TGTGCCAGCACGCGGGGCGAAAACACTGAAGCTTTCTTT.

Here the CDR3 reads CASSYDGGEQYF. In DNA form, the CDR3 reads TGTGCCAGCAGTTACGATGGGGGCGAGCAGTACTTC. V is TRBV6-2 or TRBV6-3 and J is TRBJ2-7; D assignment may be TRBD1 or TRBD2 (5 bases each). From germline, CDR1 is MNHEY and CDR2 SVGEGT. The CDR3 length is 12 residues. V shed 2 bases and J shed 6 bases, with 8 bases lying between them.

V gene TRBV19 combines with J gene TRBJ2-7; D unclear. Germline CDR1 reads LNHDA; CDR2 reads SQIVND (reference sequence). The CDR3 sequence is 14 residues long. V was pared by 5 bases and J by 3 bases, with 14 bases between. The CDR3 protein is CASSGESTNYEQYF. Here the CDR3 DNA reads TGTGCCAGTAGTGGAGAGAGCACCAACTACGAGCAGTACTTC.

The chain links TRBV2 to TRBJ2-5; 8 bases line up with TRBD2. CDR3 length: 17 amino acids. V dropped 3 bases and J dropped 0; count of bases not matched to a gene: 9. CDR1 is SNHLY and CDR2 is FYNNEI in the germline V gene. The CDR3 is CASSEKTGGAYQETQYF. CDR3 bases: TGTGCCAGCAGTGAGAAGACCGGGGGGGCGTACCAAGAGACCCAGTACTTC.

The chain carries TRBV2 and TRBJ1-4, with D tentatively TRBD1 (6 bases). CDR3 length: 16 residues. Germline-derived CDR1 and CDR2 are SNHLY and FYNNEI. Trimming stripped 3 bases from V and 4 bases from J, with 15 bases between. The CDR3 nucleotides read TGTGCCAGCAGTGAGGACAGCATAATATTTAATGAAAAACTGTTTTTT. Translation: CASSEDSIIFNEKLFF.

The chain carries TRBV29-1 and TRBJ2-5, with a weak D call TRBD1 (5 bases). V gave up 4 bases and J gave up 5 bases, with 11 bases separating them. This CDR3 is built from 12 residues. From germline, CDR1 is SQVTM and CDR2 ANQGSEA. CDR3 sequence reads: CSVVGVGETQYF. In DNA form, the CDR3 reads TGCAGCGTTGTAGGGGTGGGGGAGACCCAGTACTTC.

This chain uses TRBV3-1 (or the pseudogene TRBV3-2) with TRBJ2-7; D is unclear. The germline CDR1 and CDR2 sequences are LGHDT and YNNKEL (reference sequence). Deletions cut 4 bases from V and 4 bases from J, with 5 bases between. The length of the CDR3 is 11 residues. The CDR3 loop is CASSRAYEQYF. CDR3 sequence (DNA): TGTGCCAGCAGCCGGGCTTACGAGCAGTACTTC.

The rearrangement uses TRBV4-1 and TRBJ1-2; D is possibly TRBD1 (5 bases). The CDR3 totals 13 residues. Looked up from germline, CDR1 is MGHRA and CDR2 is YSYEKL. V lost 4 bases and J lost 3, with 9 bases in between. CDR3 amino acids: CASSPGEDYGYTF. CDR3 bases: TGCGCCAGCAGCCCGGGGGAGGACTATGGCTACACCTTC.

The chain is built from TRBV5-1 and TRBJ2-3, with D possibly being TRBD2 (5 bases). The germline gives CDR1 SGHRS, CDR2 YFSETQ. The CDR3 length is 16 residues. V was trimmed by 1 base and J by 2 bases, leaving 14 bases between them. The CDR3 DNA reads TGCGCCAGCAGCTTGTACTTCCGGGAAAACACAGATACGCAGTATTTT. It translates to CASSLYFRENTDTQYF.

This chain connects TRBV27 to TRBJ1-4; D perhaps matches TRBD1 (6 bases). Trimming took off 5 bases at V and 2 bases at J, with 12 bases between the two ends. The CDR3 consists of 15 residues. The germline V gene encodes CDR1 MNHEY and CDR2 SMNVEV (reference sequence). The DNA for the CDR3 is TGTGCCAGCAGTACACAGGGAGGCACTAATGAAAAACTGTTTTTT. The encoded protein is CASSTQGGTNEKLFF.

The chain has TRBV7-8 and TRBJ2-5; D is possibly TRBD1 (6 bases). Trimming left V 1 base short and J 5 bases short, with 14 bases between. Looked up from germline, CDR1 is SGHVS and CDR2 is FQNEAQ. The CDR3 is 15 residues long. The CDR3 DNA reads as TGTGCCAGCAGCTTAGGCACAGGGAAGTGGGAGACCCAGTACTTC. Protein sequence: CASSLGTGKWETQYF.

The rearrangement joins TRBV7-9 to TRBJ2-1; the match to TRBD2 covers 9 bases. This CDR3 is built from 15 residues. With 1 base clipped from V and 13 bases from J, the junction kept 11 bases outside the gene matches. CDR1 and CDR2 from the germline V gene are SEHNR and FQNEAQ (reference sequence). Here the CDR3 DNA reads TGTGCCAGCAGCTTAGACTGGATAGGGCGGGAGGGCCAGTTCTTC. This sequence encodes CASSLDWIGREGQFF.

The rearrangement links TRBV27 to TRBJ1-1; D perhaps matches TRBD1 (6 bases). The CDR3 consists of 14 residues. Trimming pared 6 bases from V and 5 bases from J, leaving 16 bases between. The germline CDR1 and CDR2 sequences are MNHEY and SMNVEV (reference sequence). The CDR3 loop is CASSWGGAGTEAFF. In DNA, the CDR3 is TGTGCCAGCAGCTGGGGGGGGGCGGGGACTGAAGCTTTCTTT.

The table lists this clone with a count of one. The chain uses TRBV10-3 and TRBJ2-1; D uncertain. V was pared by 4 bases and J by 6 bases, with 7 bases between. Germline V gene data show CDR1 as ENHRY and CDR2 as SYGVKD. The CDR3 extends over 12 amino acids. CDR3 in amino acids: CAISGSSNEQFF. The DNA of the CDR3 is TGTGCCATCAGTGGCTCTAGCAATGAGCAGTTCTTC.

This clone was seen only once. The gene calls are TRBV2 and TRBJ2-7; D unresolved. CDR1 SNHLY and CDR2 FYNNEI come from the germline V gene. The CDR3 covers 15 residues. V lost 1 base to trimming and J lost 0 bases, with 10 bases between them. In DNA form, the CDR3 reads TGTGCCAGCAGTGAAGTGGGGAAGGCCTCCTACGAGCAGTACTTC. Its translation: CASSEVGKASYEQYF.

This chain joins TRBV6-2 or TRBV6-3 and TRBJ2-7, with unresolved D. Between the trimmed V and J ends, which lost 4 bases and 6 bases, there was a span of 7 bases. Germline V lookup: CDR1 MNHEY, CDR2 SVGEGT. This CDR3 is 11 amino acids long. This CDR3 reads CASSSLVEQYF. CDR3 sequence (DNA): TGTGCCAGCAGTTCTTTGGTCGAGCAGTACTTC.

J is TRBJ1-3 and V is TRBV18; D is unclear. The CDR3 covers 15 residues. Trimming removed 2 bases at V and 2 bases at J, with 10 bases between. Germline CDR1 KGHSH, CDR2 LQKENI. The CDR3 loop is CASSPGVGAGNTIYF. In nucleotides, the CDR3 is TGTGCCAGCTCACCAGGGGTCGGAGCTGGAAACACCATATATTTT.

This chain uses TRBV10-3 with TRBJ1-5; 7 bases map to TRBD1. Germline loops: CDR1 ENHRY, CDR2 SYGVKD. This CDR3 is 14 amino acids long. After removal of 3 bases from V and 6 bases from J, the junction contained 5 bases not matched to a gene. The CDR3 reads CAISEPGTAQPQHF. In DNA, the CDR3 is TGTGCCATCAGTGAACCTGGGACAGCTCAGCCCCAGCATTTT.

J is TRBJ2-5 and V is TRBV24-1; D not certain. V was cut by 5 bases and J by 2 bases, with 8 bases left in between. The CDR3 extends over 13 amino acids. CDR1 is KGHDR, CDR2 SFDVKD, per germline. The CDR3 protein is CATSGGSQETQYF. Written as DNA, the CDR3 is TGTGCCACCAGTGGGGGTAGTCAAGAGACCCAGTACTTC.

This chain links TRBV24-1 with TRBJ1-5, with unresolved D. The CDR3 has 12 residues. The V end lost 6 bases, the J end lost 0 bases, and 2 bases lay between the germline ends. Germline V gene lookup returns CDR1 KGHDR and CDR2 SFDVKD. The CDR3 is CATSRSNQPQHF. DNA for the CDR3: TGTGCCACCAGTCGTAGCAATCAGCCCCAGCATTTT.

The chain combines TRBV27 with TRBJ1-2, with D possibly matching TRBD1 (6 bases). This CDR3 region has 18 residues. Germline-derived CDR1 and CDR2 are MNHEY and SMNVEV (reference sequence). V shed 5 bases and J shed 0 bases, with 22 bases lying between them. The CDR3 reads CASSALIPGQSPNYGYTF. CDR3 sequence (DNA): TGTGCCAGCAGTGCCCTCATTCCCGGACAGAGCCCTAACTATGGCTACACCTTC.

This chain uses TRBV28 with TRBJ1-4; no firm D call. The CDR3 is 15 residues long. Trimming took 3 bases from V and 0 from J, leaving 8 bases between them. The germline CDR1 and CDR2 sequences are MDHEN and SYDVKM. This chain's CDR3 is CASSFLLATNEKLFF. CDR3 bases: TGTGCCAGCAGTTTCTTGTTGGCAACTAATGAAAAACTGTTTTTT. Supplemented by reference TRBV28 and TRBJ1-4, the full variable domain reads DVKVTQSSRYLVKRTGEKVFLECVQDMDHENMFWYRQDPGLGLRLIYFSYDVKMKEKGDIPEGYSVSREKKERFSLILESASTNQTSMYLCASSFLLATNEKLFFGSGTQLSVL.

The V gene is TRBV2, the J gene TRBJ2-7; perhaps D is TRBD1 or TRBD2 (5 bases each). CDR1 is SNHLY and CDR2 is FYNNEI in the germline V gene. The germline V and J ends were trimmed by 1 base and 2 bases, with 9 bases remaining between them. There are 14 residues in the CDR3. The CDR3 is CASSEGGATYEQYF. CDR3 in DNA: TGTGCCAGCAGTGAAGGAGGGGCGACCTACGAGCAGTACTTC.

V and J are TRBV10-1 and TRBJ2-1, with TRBD2 matching over 11 bases. CDR3 size: 17 residues. Germline CDR1 and CDR2: WNHNN and SYGVQD (reference sequence). With 6 bases clipped from V and 6 bases from J, the junction kept 13 bases outside the gene matches. DNA for the CDR3: TGCGCCAGCAGCCCGGGACTAGCGGCCCCCTTGGGCAATGAGCAGTTCTTC. Protein: CASSPGLAAPLGNEQFF.

V usage is TRBV7-9 and J usage is TRBJ1-2; unclear D gene. The length of the CDR3 is 15 residues. The V gene's germline CDR1 is SEHNR and CDR2 FQNEAQ (reference sequence). The V end lost 2 bases, the J end lost 8 bases, and 18 bases lay between the germline ends. CDR3 DNA: TGTGCCAGCAGCTTACCCACGGGAGAGGGTTACGGCTACACCTTC. It encodes CASSLPTGEGYGYTF.

This clone was found a few times. The chain has TRBV9 and TRBJ2-2; 12 nucleotides line up with TRBD2. In germline, CDR1 is SGDLS, CDR2 YYNGEE. V lost 2 bases, J lost 5 bases, and 1 base stayed unmatched. CDR3 size: 15 residues. CDR3 DNA sequence: TGTGCCAGCAGCGTCGGGACTAGCGGGACCGGGGAGCTGTTTTTT. Protein sequence: CASSVGTSGTGELFF.

This chain uses TRBV9 with TRBJ2-5; TRBD2 matches at 12 bases. Germline V gene data show CDR1 as SGDLS and CDR2 as YYNGEE. V trimming: 4 bases; J trimming: 5 bases; junction bases outside the gene matches: 9. This CDR3 has 16 residues. CDR3 nucleotide sequence: TGTGCCAGCAGCCCCCGACTAGCGGGAGTCGGGGAGACCCAGTACTTC. Translated, it gives CASSPRLAGVGETQYF.

CDR3 nucleotides: TGTGCCAGCAGACCAAGCGGGAGGGACTCCTACGAGCAGTACTTC. It encodes CASRPSGRDSYEQYF. The chain links TRBV2 to TRBJ2-7, with TRBD2 matching 10 bases. The length of the CDR3 is 15 residues. The V gene's germline CDR1 is SNHLY and CDR2 FYNNEI. V lost 6 bases and J lost 0; bases outside the gene matches: 5.

This chain joins TRBV19 and TRBJ2-3; D unclear. Looked up from germline, CDR1 is LNHDA and CDR2 is SQIVND (reference sequence). V was shortened by 0 bases and J by 2 bases, with 12 bases between the two germline ends. The CDR3 is made up of 16 amino acids. CDR3: CASSIDNSFDTDTQYF. The CDR3 nucleotides are TGTGCCAGTAGTATAGATAATAGCTTTGACACAGATACGCAGTATTTT.